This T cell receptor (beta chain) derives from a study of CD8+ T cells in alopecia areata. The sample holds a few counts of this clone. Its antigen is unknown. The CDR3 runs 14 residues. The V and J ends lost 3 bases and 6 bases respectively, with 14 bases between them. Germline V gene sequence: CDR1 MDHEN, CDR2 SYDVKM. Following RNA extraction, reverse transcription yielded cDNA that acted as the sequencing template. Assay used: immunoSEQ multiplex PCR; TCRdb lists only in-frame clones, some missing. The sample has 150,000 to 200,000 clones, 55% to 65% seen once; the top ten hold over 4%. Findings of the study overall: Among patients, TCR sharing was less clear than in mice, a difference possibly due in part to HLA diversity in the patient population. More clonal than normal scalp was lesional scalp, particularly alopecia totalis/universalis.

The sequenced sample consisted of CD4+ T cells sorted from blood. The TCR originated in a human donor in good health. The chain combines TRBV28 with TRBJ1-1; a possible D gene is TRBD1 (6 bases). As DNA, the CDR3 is TGTGCCAGCAGTTTCCAAGGGGGTGGCGCTGAAGCTTTCTTT. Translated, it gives CASSFQGGGAEAFF. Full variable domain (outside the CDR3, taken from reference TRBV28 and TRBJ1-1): DVKVTQSSRYLVKRTGEKVFLECVQDMDHENMFWYRQDPGLGLRLIYFSYDVKMKEKGDIPEGYSVSREKKERFSLILESASTNQTSMYLCASSFQGGGAEAFFGQGTRLTVV.